This T cell receptor beta chain was captured by sequencing in a study of shared clonotypes between healthy human individuals. Findings and caveats of the study: Non-shared clonotypes displayed generation probabilities falling below those of clonotypes present in all four donors.

Methods used by the authors: Junction-only immunoSEQ sequences carried no quality scores, so filtering differed. TCRdb's copy holds only in-frame clones and misses some; the assay was immunoSEQ multiplex PCR. From that table come the V and J calls and clone size; the DNA was used to work out D and trimming. The profile shows hundreds of thousands of clones, roughly 84% of them singletons. As to this clone: Its antigen is still unknown.

Only Caucasian adults living in Nashville, Tennessee made up the donor group. The V end lost 6 bases, the J end lost 2 bases, and 13 bases lay between the germline ends. Germline V gene data show CDR1 as MDHEN and CDR2 as SYDVKM. The CDR3 is 14 amino acids. The V gene is TRBV28, the J gene TRBJ2-5, with a weak D call TRBD1 (6 bases). Material for sequencing was memory CD8+ T cells sorted from blood. Subset denoted: CD45RO+ cells pooled with CCR7-negative TemRA cells. The clonotype was recovered from a man aged 18-30 years in good health. CDR3 coding DNA: TGTGCCAGCAGACCCGGGACACATCAAGAGACCCAGTACTTC. Its translation: CASRPGTHQETQYF. Full variable domain (rest looked up from reference TRBV28 and TRBJ2-5): DVKVTQSSRYLVKRTGEKVFLECVQDMDHENMFWYRQDPGLGLRLIYFSYDVKMKEKGDIPEGYSVSREKKERFSLILESASTNQTSMYLCASRPGTHQETQYFGPGTRLLVL.